What follows describes a single TCR beta chain. Its antigen is unidentified. Participants comprised healthy donors of bone marrow. Trimming removed 0 bases at V and 4 bases at J, with 13 bases between. The CDR3 spans 16 residues. Per germline, CDR1 MNHEY and CDR2 SVGAGI. With 60 Vbeta and 13 Jbeta primers, the PCR was carried out. Assay used: immunoSEQ multiplex PCR; TCRdb lists only in-frame clones, some missing. The table records 99,000 or so clones, 83% of them present only once. This entry comes from a study of cytomegalovirus exposure and HLA in healthy donors. Turning to the study itself: Among the roughly 400 donors who were genotyped, roughly 86% fell in the genetic ancestry cluster that is associated with self-reported Caucasian donors. Regarding the study as a whole: More clonal expansion characterized HLA-associated TCR beta chains than equally common others in a later analysis.

The material sequenced was PBMCs. The sequence derives from a man between 18 and 35 years old in good health and CMV-seronegative. The genes are TRBV6-5 and TRBJ2-1; D perhaps matches TRBD2 (6 bases). The CDR3 DNA reads TGTGCCAGCAGTTACTCGACGGGGGAGTTTTACAATGAGCAGTTCTTC. It is translated as CASSYSTGEFYNEQFF.